The 22 T cell receptor beta chains below all came from one sample that was sequenced in a study of blood T cell repertoires in COVID-19. Clones were sequenced by immunoSEQ multiplex PCR, and TCRdb holds only the in-frame ones, with some missing. The sample records some 300,000 clones, just under 90% being singletons. Sequenced sample: PBMCs or T cells enriched from blood (not recorded which). The receptors stem from a woman in her forties or fifties who had been exposed to COVID-19.

This chain joins TRBV11-3 and TRBJ1-1; weak D call: TRBD1 (6 bases). The CDR3 has 14 residues. Trimming pared 5 bases from V and 4 bases from J, leaving 14 bases between. CDR1 is SGHNT and CDR2 is YENEEA in the germline V gene. CDR3 sequence: CASSPGRGSTEAFF. The CDR3 nucleotides read TGTGCCAGCAGCCCCGGAAGGGGGAGCACTGAAGCTTTCTTT.

V usage is TRBV3-1 (or the pseudogene TRBV3-2) and J usage is TRBJ2-1; perhaps TRBD1 as D (6 bases). Germline V gene sequence: CDR1 LGHDT, CDR2 YNNKEL (reference sequence). V dropped 6 bases and J dropped 5 bases, with 14 bases sitting between them. The CDR3 runs 14 residues. This chain's CDR3 is CASRKGQGNNEQFF. DNA for the CDR3: TGTGCCAGCAGGAAGGGGCAGGGGAACAATGAGCAGTTCTTC.

V usage is TRBV28 and J usage is TRBJ2-1, with TRBD1 as a possible D gene (6 bases). CDR1 is MDHEN, CDR2 SYDVKM, per germline. V lost 3 bases and J 7 bases, leaving 10 bases between the germline ends. The CDR3 length is 13 residues. The CDR3, as DNA: TGTGCCAGCAGTTTGGGGGCACCAAATGAGCAGTTCTTC. Translated, it gives CASSLGAPNEQFF.

This clone was observed a few times. The V and J genes are TRBV20-1 and TRBJ2-5; weak D call: TRBD2 (5 bases). The CDR3 contains 13 residues. Germline V lookup: CDR1 DFQATT, CDR2 SNEGSKA (reference sequence). The germline V and J ends were trimmed by 3 bases and 13 bases, with 21 bases remaining between them. Written as DNA, the CDR3 is TGCAGTGCTAGTCGGACTGACTGGGTGACCTGGTACTTC. Amino acid sequence: CSASRTDWVTWYF.

This sequence joins TRBV6-4 and TRBJ1-2, with 8 positions matching TRBD1. This CDR3 has 13 amino acids. From germline, CDR1 is MRHNA and CDR2 SNTAGT. Unmatched junction bases numbered 8, after V lost 6 bases and J lost 8 bases. The CDR3 bases are TGTGCCAGCAGCTCCGGGACAGGTCTCGGCTACACCTTC. The encoded protein is CASSSGTGLGYTF.

This clone came up a few times. This sequence joins TRBV19 and TRBJ1-2, with 7 bases that match TRBD1. The V and J ends lost 4 bases and 8 bases, in that order; junction bases with no gene match: 7. From germline, CDR1 is LNHDA and CDR2 SQIVND (reference sequence). The CDR3 covers 13 residues. The CDR3 is CASSTDLDRGYTF. The CDR3 coding sequence is TGTGCCAGTAGTACTGACTTGGACAGGGGCTACACCTTC. Full variable domain (missing parts from reference TRBV19 and TRBJ1-2): DGGITQSPKYLFRKEGQNVTLSCEQNLNHDAMYWYRQDPGQGLRLIYYSQIVNDFQKGDIAEGYSVSREKKESFPLTVTSAQKNPTAFYLCASSTDLDRGYTFGSGTRLTVV.

This clone was found once. The V call is TRBV27, the J call TRBJ1-6; D is unresolved. CDR1 and CDR2 (germline): MNHEY, SMNVEV (reference sequence). The CDR3 has 14 amino acids. Trimming shortened V by 4 bases and J by 9 bases, and 13 bases separated the two germline ends. The CDR3 sequence is CASSSYPGFSPLHF. Here the CDR3 DNA reads TGTGCCAGCAGTTCCTACCCGGGGTTTTCACCCCTCCACTTT.

The rearrangement uses TRBV30 and TRBJ2-7, with unresolved D. Germline CDR1 reads GTSNPN; CDR2 reads SVGIG (reference sequence). The V end lost 3 bases, the J end lost 2 bases, and 14 bases lay between the germline ends. The CDR3 runs to 14 residues. CDR3: CAWRTGWSPYEQYF. The CDR3 DNA is TGTGCCTGGAGAACCGGGTGGTCCCCCTACGAGCAGTACTTC.

The chain combines TRBV30 with TRBJ1-2; no firm D call. The CDR3 is 11 amino acids. The V end lost 7 bases, the J end lost 8 bases, and 14 bases lay between the germline ends. Germline V lookup: CDR1 GTSNPN, CDR2 SVGIG (reference sequence). This CDR3 is CAYTNAGGYTF. The CDR3 DNA sequence: TGTGCCTACACCAATGCGGGGGGCTACACCTTC. The complete variable domain, with remaining parts taken from reference TRBV30 and TRBJ1-2, reads SQTIHQWPATLVQPVGSPLSLECTVEGTSNPNLYWYRQAAGRGLQLLFYSVGIGQISSEVPQNLSASRPQDRQFILSSKKLLLSDSGFYLCAYTNAGGYTFGSGTRLTVV.

J is TRBJ2-5 and V is TRBV7-2; D gene uncertain. The CDR3 has 13 amino acids. V gave up 1 base and J gave up 4 bases, with 7 bases separating them. CDR1 and CDR2 (germline): SGHTA, FQGNSA. CDR3 DNA sequence: TGTGCCAGCAGCTTAGGGGCCCCAGAGACCCAGTACTTC. It is translated as CASSLGAPETQYF.

This clone occurred a few times. The chain has TRBV6-1 and TRBJ1-2; 10 positions match TRBD1. Looked up from germline, CDR1 is MNHNS and CDR2 is SASEGT. Trimming at V came to 0 bases and at J to 1 base, leaving 11 bases not matched to a gene. The CDR3 contains 19 residues. The CDR3 sequence: CASSEAGRQGAIFNYGYTF. The CDR3 DNA sequence: TGTGCCAGCAGTGAAGCGGGTCGACAGGGGGCTATTTTTAACTATGGCTACACCTTC.

V is TRBV14 and J is TRBJ1-3; a possible D gene is TRBD1 (5 bases). The CDR3 runs to 16 residues. V lost 8 bases and J lost 2, with 19 bases in between. The germline CDR1 and CDR2 sequences are SGHDN and FVKESK. The CDR3 region has the DNA TGTGCCAGCTCGACCCCGGGGGACTACGCTGGAAACACCATATATTTT. Its translation: CASSTPGDYAGNTIYF.

Remarks on this clone: In the same sample, other DNA sequences code for this CDR3. The chain is built from TRBV11-2 and TRBJ1-2; D perhaps matches TRBD1 (5 bases). Between the trimmed V and J ends, which lost 0 bases and 2 bases, there was a span of 10 bases. Per germline, CDR1 SGHAT and CDR2 FQNNGV. The CDR3 spans 15 residues. DNA for the CDR3: TGTGCCAGCAGCTTAGATCCAGGGAAGAACTATGGCTACACCTTC. Translation gives CASSLDPGKNYGYTF.

This chain links TRBV19 with TRBJ2-2; no clear D gene. There are 15 residues in the CDR3. Germline loops: CDR1 LNHDA, CDR2 SQIVND (reference sequence). The V end lost 3 bases, the J end lost 1 base, and 9 bases lay between the germline ends. CDR3: CASSIEHQNTGELFF. The CDR3 coding sequence is TGTGCCAGTAGTATTGAACACCAGAACACCGGGGAGCTGTTTTTT.

Only a few counts were recorded for this clone. The V gene is TRBV6-1, the J gene TRBJ2-7; perhaps TRBD2 as D (5 bases). V was trimmed by 3 bases and J by 5 bases, leaving 11 bases between them. The germline CDR1 and CDR2 sequences are MNHNS and SASEGT. This CDR3 comprises 13 residues. The DNA of the CDR3 is TGTGCCAGCAGTGACAGTATGCGGGACGAGCAGTACTTC. It translates to CASSDSMRDEQYF.

Here the CDR3 reads CASQLQGGDEQYF. The DNA for the CDR3 is TGTGCCAGCCAACTACAGGGGGGAGACGAGCAGTACTTC. V gene TRBV5-4 combines with J gene TRBJ2-7; TRBD1 matches at 8 bases. The trim removed 7 bases at V and 5 bases at J, leaving 8 bases unmatched. The CDR3 has 13 amino acids. Germline CDR1 SGHNT, CDR2 YYREEE (reference sequence).

V and J are TRBV9 and TRBJ2-1, with 8 bases aligning to TRBD2. V lost 0 bases to trimming and J lost 8 bases; unmatched junction nucleotides: 7. Germline assignment: CDR1 SGDLS and CDR2 YYNGEE. This CDR3 contains 15 residues. The CDR3 bases are TGTGCCAGCAGCGTAGCAACGGGGGGGCTCCATGAGCAGTTCTTC. The encoded protein is CASSVATGGLHEQFF.

The chain uses TRBV27 and TRBJ1-1; D is perhaps TRBD1 (5 bases). V was trimmed by 5 bases and J by 1 base, leaving 11 bases between them. The CDR3 has 14 residues. Germline V lookup: CDR1 MNHEY, CDR2 SMNVEV (reference sequence). The CDR3 DNA reads as TGTGCCAGCAGTAGGTGGGGCGGGAACACTGAAGCTTTCTTT. It specifies CASSRWGGNTEAFF.

This clone occurred a few times. V is TRBV2 and J is TRBJ2-7; tentative D call: TRBD1 (6 bases). Germline V gives CDR1 SNHLY, CDR2 FYNNEI. The CDR3 contains 15 residues. V was shortened by 7 bases and J by 1 base, with 17 bases between the two germline ends. DNA for the CDR3: TGTGCCAGCACCAGGGGTGGAGGTCCTTCCTACGAGCAGTACTTC. It codes for CASTRGGGPSYEQYF.

The chain combines TRBV18 with TRBJ1-1; 9 nucleotides align to TRBD1. CDR3 length: 16 residues. Germline loops: CDR1 KGHSH, CDR2 LQKENI. V trimming: 0 bases; J trimming: 4 bases; junction bases outside the gene matches: 6. CDR3 coding DNA: TGTGCCAGCTCACCACCCTGGACAGGGGCGTCCACTGAAGCTTTCTTT. Translation gives CASSPPWTGASTEAFF.

The chain links TRBV19 to TRBJ2-7, with a tentative D call TRBD2 (6 bases). The CDR3 runs to 14 residues. The V end was cut by 3 bases, the J end by 2 bases, with 11 bases between. Germline values: CDR1 LNHDA, CDR2 SQIVND (reference sequence). In DNA form, the CDR3 reads TGTGCCAGTAGTATCGGGGGAAGTACCTACGAGCAGTACTTC. Protein sequence: CASSIGGSTYEQYF. The whole variable domain, filled in from reference TRBV19 and TRBJ2-7, reads DGGITQSPKYLFRKEGQNVTLSCEQNLNHDAMYWYRQDPGQGLRLIYYSQIVNDFQKGDIAEGYSVSREKKESFPLTVTSAQKNPTAFYLCASSIGGSTYEQYFGPGTRLTVT.

As DNA, the CDR3 is TGTGCCAGCAGATACGGACAGCCGGGTTTAATCGGGGAGCTGTTTTTT. As protein: CASRYGQPGLIGELFF. This rearrangement joins TRBV2 to TRBJ2-2; a weak D match, TRBD1 (6 bases). V lost 6 bases and J lost 7, with 21 bases in between. CDR1 and CDR2 from the germline V gene are SNHLY and FYNNEI. The CDR3 runs to 16 residues.